This note documents a single T cell receptor (beta chain) sequence. Its antigen is undetermined. Time point defined: week 23, last vaccination. The vaccine gave 300 ug of a 20-mer mutant IDH1 peptide subcutaneously per dose. The data stem from a study of a mutant IDH1 vaccine in newly diagnosed glioma. V lost 4 bases, J lost 5 bases, and 8 bases stayed unmatched. This CDR3 region has 16 residues. CDR1 MNHEY and CDR2 SMNVEV come from the germline V gene (reference sequence). Libraries were prepared by immunoSEQ multiplex PCR; TCRdb keeps only in-frame clonotypes and omits some of them. The table has about 56,000 clones, 87% seen once.

The chain carries TRBV27 and TRBJ2-5, with 12 bases aligning to TRBD1. This sample comprised PBMCs, obtained from a glioma patient whose treatment included an IDH1 peptide vaccine. The TCR was taken from a man aged 40-49 years with glioma. CDR3 region: CASSSKGTGGRETQYF. In nucleotides, the CDR3 is TGTGCCAGCAGTTCAAAAGGGACAGGGGGCAGGGAGACCCAGTACTTC.